This TCR beta chain was profiled in a study of blood T cells in healthy people across ages. Germline CDR1 is DFQATT and CDR2 is SNEGSKA (reference sequence). The V end lost 0 bases, the J end lost 7 bases, and 5 bases lay between the germline ends. The CDR3 length is 11 residues. Combining a sample-barcoded 5' primer with a J-beta primer mix, a second PCR ran for about 7 to 11 cycles. TCRdb used MiXCR to reprocess the 5' RACE reads, holding one entry per CDR3 protein. There are around 970,000 distinct CDR3 sequences in the sample; roughly 47% occur only once, and 20% to 25% lies in the top ten. The origin of this receptor is a woman between 55 and 75 years old in good health. Material for sequencing was blood. The genes are TRBV20-1 and TRBJ2-3; D remains ambiguous. In DNA form, the CDR3 reads TGCAGTGCTAGAGATGTTAATACGCAGTATTTT. This sequence encodes CSARDVNTQYF.